The clone carrying this T cell receptor beta chain has more than one count but fewer than ten. Patients aged 18 to 65 had newly diagnosed hyperthyroidism of under 2 months' duration. A 10 ml volume of fresh peripheral blood provided the PBMCs. The CDR3 spans 15 residues. The germline V gene encodes CDR1 MNHNY and CDR2 SVGAGI (reference sequence). Trimming removed 0 bases from V and 5 bases from J; junction bases left unmatched: 6. This record belongs to a study of T cells in Graves' hyperthyroidism and ophthalmopathy. Whole-study context: Before treatment of any kind, peripheral blood was taken at initial diagnosis.

Amplified TCR beta CDR3 regions came from RNA transcripts. HTBI primers were employed in a first-round RT-PCR of the TCR CDR3. TCRdb itself ran the multiplex PCR reads through MiXCR, one entry per CDR3 protein. The repertoire holds hundreds of thousands of distinct CDR3 sequences, with under 15% as singletons. Sequencing was done on a sample of blood. V and J are TRBV6-6 and TRBJ2-7; 8 bases are shared with TRBD2. This TCR was sampled from a woman between 25 and 40 years old with Graves' hyperthyroidism. The CDR3 DNA is TGTGCCAGCAGTTACTCCGGGAGGGTTGTGAACGAGCAGTACTTC. Amino acids: CASSYSGRVVNEQYF.